One sample yielded the 15 T cell receptor beta chains listed below, sequenced in a study of vaccination and CD4 T cells after COVID-19. The sample's treatment: roughly 10-day PBMC culture with coronavirus spike peptide pools or control peptides (ViraFEST assay). What these receptors recognize is not known. At the Johns Hopkins FTIC core, DNA taken from cultured CD4+ T cells was sequenced by way of the Oncomine TCR Beta short-read assay. From the PCR reads, TCRdb called clonotypes with MiXCR, one entry per CDR3 protein. Here the sample spans some 9,600 distinct CDR3 sequences, approximately 63% being singletons. Sequenced material: CD4+ T cells from blood, cultured in vitro. The receptors originated from a human donor who had recovered from COVID-19.

The gene calls are TRBV11-3 and TRBJ2-7; D is undetermined. Germline V CDR1 and CDR2: SGHNT, YENEEA. V was cut by 0 bases and J by 8 bases, with 8 bases left in between. This CDR3 comprises 12 residues. This chain's CDR3 is CASSLDAGKQYF. CDR3 DNA: TGTGCCAGCAGCTTAGACGCAGGAAAGCAGTACTTC.

This chain connects TRBV2 to TRBJ1-1; TRBD1 aligns across 7 bases. Germline values: CDR1 SNHLY, CDR2 FYNNEI. The CDR3 contains 16 residues. The junction had 9 bases not matched to a gene; V was cut back by 0 bases and J by 5 bases. The DNA for the CDR3 is TGTGCCAGCAGTGAAGCGCGGGCAGGGGGGGGGACTGAAGCTTTCTTT. The encoded protein is CASSEARAGGGTEAFF.

This clonotype was counted a single time. The gene calls are TRBV7-2 and TRBJ2-5; a weak D match, TRBD1 (6 bases). Germline assignment: CDR1 SGHTA and CDR2 FQGNSA. This CDR3 comprises 14 residues. The V end was cut by 2 bases, the J end by 5 bases, with 12 bases between. CDR3 DNA: TGTGCCAGCAGCTTAACAGGGCTTTTCGAGACCCAGTACTTC. Translating gives CASSLTGLFETQYF.

V and J are TRBV20-1 and TRBJ2-7, with 11 bases matching TRBD2. This CDR3 is 14 amino acids long. In germline, CDR1 is DFQATT, CDR2 SNEGSKA (reference sequence). J was trimmed by 6 bases and V by 3 bases; bases with no gene match: 7. CDR3 nucleotides: TGCAGTGCTAGTTTTAGCGGGAGGGTTGGCGAGCAGTACTTC. Its protein is CSASFSGRVGEQYF.

This chain joins TRBV18 and TRBJ1-1; 10 positions match TRBD1. V shed 3 bases, J shed 5 bases, and the junction held 6 bases outside the gene matches. Per the germline V gene, CDR1 is KGHSH and CDR2 is LQKENI. This CDR3 has 15 residues. For the CDR3, the DNA is TGTGCCAGCTCACCGGACAGGGGGATGATTACTGAAGCTTTCTTT. Protein: CASSPDRGMITEAFF.

The sample holds a few counts of this clonotype. V usage is TRBV20-1 and J usage is TRBJ2-4, with D possibly TRBD2 on 6 matching bases. Germline-derived CDR1 and CDR2 are DFQATT and SNEGSKA (reference sequence). There are 13 residues in the CDR3. V lost 7 bases and J 8 bases, leaving 18 bases between the germline ends. In DNA form, the CDR3 reads TGCAGTGTTGAGATGTCAGGGAGGTACATTCAGTACTTC. Its translation: CSVEMSGRYIQYF.

This clonotype is categorized as large. J is TRBJ2-5 and V is TRBV7-2; tentatively, D is TRBD1 (6 bases). Trimming removed 5 bases at V and 5 bases at J, with 12 bases between. Germline lookup yields CDR1 SGHTA and CDR2 FQGNSA. This CDR3 is 13 amino acids long. The CDR3 DNA is TGTGCCAGCAGCCTACAGGGTCGGGAGACCCAGTACTTC. Its translation is CASSLQGRETQYF.

The chain uses TRBV27 and TRBJ1-2, with TRBD1 as a possible D gene (5 bases). The V end lost 5 bases, the J end lost 8 bases, and 21 bases lay between the germline ends. The CDR3 has 15 residues. Looked up from germline, CDR1 is MNHEY and CDR2 is SMNVEV (reference sequence). CDR3 nucleotide sequence: TGTGCCAGCAGTCCCAACCCCCCGGCCAGGGCGGGCTACACCTTC. Translated, it gives CASSPNPPARAGYTF.

V is TRBV20-1 and J is TRBJ1-1; D is ambiguous. This CDR3 is built from 13 residues. V lost 4 bases and J lost 1, with 10 bases in between. Germline-derived CDR1 and CDR2 are DFQATT and SNEGSKA (reference sequence). For the CDR3, the DNA is TGCAGTGCTACCATCGGAGAGAACACTGAAGCTTTCTTT. Translation gives CSATIGENTEAFF.

CDR3 in DNA: TGTGCCAGCAGTTTCGACAGGGGGAACACTGAAGCTTTCTTT. It specifies CASSFDRGNTEAFF. The chain has TRBV12-3 or TRBV12-4 and TRBJ1-1, with 8 positions matching TRBD1. V was clipped by 3 bases and J by 1 base; unmatched bases: 1. The CDR3 length is 14 residues.

The DNA of the CDR3 is TGTGCCAGCAGTCAATCCGGGACGGTGACCTACGAGCAGTACTTC. Its translation: CASSQSGTVTYEQYF. The chain has TRBV6-1 and TRBJ2-7, with D perhaps TRBD1 or TRBD2 (5 bases each). The CDR3 is 15 amino acids. Trimming stripped 5 bases from V and 2 bases from J, with 16 bases between. CDR1 and CDR2 from the germline V gene are MNHNS and SASEGT.

The chain carries TRBV9 and TRBJ2-2; D not resolved. Trimming shortened V by 0 bases and J by 6 bases, and 9 bases separated the two germline ends. CDR1 is SGDLS, CDR2 YYNGEE, per germline. The CDR3 is 14 amino acids. The CDR3 loop reads CASSVVLGSGELFF. Here the CDR3 DNA reads TGTGCCAGCAGCGTAGTGTTAGGGTCCGGGGAGCTGTTTTTT.

The chain recombines TRBV7-2 with TRBJ2-5; a weak D match, TRBD1 (6 bases). CDR1 SGHTA and CDR2 FQGNSA come from the germline V gene. V was pared by 1 base and J by 4 bases, with 19 bases between. This CDR3 contains 17 residues. The CDR3 loop is CASSLDGGPSYTETQYF. As DNA, the CDR3 is TGTGCCAGCAGCTTAGATGGGGGCCCAAGTTACACAGAGACCCAGTACTTC.

The rearrangement uses TRBV15 and TRBJ1-5; no clear D. V gave up 1 base and J gave up 2 bases, with 9 bases separating them. Germline CDR1 and CDR2: LNHNV and YYDKDF (reference sequence). The CDR3 covers 15 residues. CDR3 residues: CATSRGRIGNQPQHF. In DNA form, the CDR3 reads TGTGCCACCAGCAGAGGGAGGATAGGCAATCAGCCCCAGCATTTT.

This clonotype has a single count. This CDR3 is missing its conserved last phenylalanine or tryptophan, likely due to a read error. In DNA form, the CDR3 reads TGTGCCAGCAGTTTATCGGCCGGTTATGGCTACACCCTC. Protein: CASSLSAGYGYTL. The chain uses TRBV27 and TRBJ1-2; D uncertain. The CDR3 has 13 residues. Looked up from germline, CDR1 is MNHEY and CDR2 is SMNVEV (reference sequence). V was clipped by 0 bases and J by 5 bases, with 7 bases between them.